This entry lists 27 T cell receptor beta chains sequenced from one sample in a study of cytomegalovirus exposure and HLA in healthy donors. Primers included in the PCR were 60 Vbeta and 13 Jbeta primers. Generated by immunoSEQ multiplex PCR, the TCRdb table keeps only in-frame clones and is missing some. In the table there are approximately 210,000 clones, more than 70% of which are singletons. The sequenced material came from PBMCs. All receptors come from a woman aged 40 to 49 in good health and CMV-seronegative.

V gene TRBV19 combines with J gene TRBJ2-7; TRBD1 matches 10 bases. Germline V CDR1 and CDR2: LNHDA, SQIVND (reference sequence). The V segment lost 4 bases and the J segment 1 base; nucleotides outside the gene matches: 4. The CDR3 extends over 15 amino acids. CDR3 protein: CASSTDRGGSYEQYF. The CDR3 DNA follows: TGTGCCAGTAGTACGGACAGGGGGGGATCCTACGAGCAGTACTTC.

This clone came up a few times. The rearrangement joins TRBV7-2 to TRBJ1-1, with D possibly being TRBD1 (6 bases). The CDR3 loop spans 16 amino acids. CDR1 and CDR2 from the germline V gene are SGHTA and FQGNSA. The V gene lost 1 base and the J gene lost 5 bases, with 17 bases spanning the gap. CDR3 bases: TGTGCCAGCAGCTTAGGGAGGGGGGGGCAGAAAACTGAAGCTTTCTTT. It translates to CASSLGRGGQKTEAFF.

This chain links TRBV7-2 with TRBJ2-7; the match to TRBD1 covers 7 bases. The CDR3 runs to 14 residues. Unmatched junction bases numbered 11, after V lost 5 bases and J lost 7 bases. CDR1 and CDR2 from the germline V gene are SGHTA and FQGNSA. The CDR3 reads CASSVGTPRGEQYF. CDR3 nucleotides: TGTGCCAGCAGCGTCGGGACCCCCAGGGGGGAGCAGTACTTC.

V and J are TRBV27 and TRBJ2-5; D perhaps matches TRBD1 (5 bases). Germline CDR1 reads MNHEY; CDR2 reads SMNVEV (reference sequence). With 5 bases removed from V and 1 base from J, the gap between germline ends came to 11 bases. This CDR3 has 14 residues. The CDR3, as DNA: TGTGCCAGCAGTCTCACCGACAGCCAAGAGACCCAGTACTTC. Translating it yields CASSLTDSQETQYF.

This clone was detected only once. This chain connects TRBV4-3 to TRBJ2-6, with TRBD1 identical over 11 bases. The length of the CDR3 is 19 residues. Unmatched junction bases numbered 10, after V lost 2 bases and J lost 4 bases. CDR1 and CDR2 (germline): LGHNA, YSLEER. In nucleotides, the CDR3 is TGCGCCAGCAGCCAATCTTTCGGACAGGGGGCGCAGGGGGCCAACGTCCTGACTTTC. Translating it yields CASSQSFGQGAQGANVLTF.

This CDR3 is CASSPGKSSGNTIYF. The CDR3 coding sequence is TGTGCCAGCAGCCCGGGTAAAAGCTCTGGAAACACCATATATTTT. The chain has TRBV7-2 and TRBJ1-3; D gene ambiguous. Looked up from germline, CDR1 is SGHTA and CDR2 is FQGNSA. This CDR3 has 15 amino acids. Trimming stripped 5 bases from V and 0 bases from J, with 11 bases between.

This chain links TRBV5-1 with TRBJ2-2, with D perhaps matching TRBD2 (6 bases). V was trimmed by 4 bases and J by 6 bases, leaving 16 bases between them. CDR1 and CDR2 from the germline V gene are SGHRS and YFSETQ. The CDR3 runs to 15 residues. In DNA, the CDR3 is TGCGCCAGCAGCCCCCTGACTAGTCGGGCCGGGGAGCTGTTTTTT. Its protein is CASSPLTSRAGELFF.

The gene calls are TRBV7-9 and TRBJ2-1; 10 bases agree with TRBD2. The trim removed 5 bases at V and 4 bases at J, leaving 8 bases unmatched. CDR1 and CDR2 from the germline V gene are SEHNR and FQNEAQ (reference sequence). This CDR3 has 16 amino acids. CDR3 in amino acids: CASSTSGRGEYNEQFF. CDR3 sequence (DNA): TGTGCCAGCAGCACCAGCGGGAGGGGCGAATACAATGAGCAGTTCTTC.

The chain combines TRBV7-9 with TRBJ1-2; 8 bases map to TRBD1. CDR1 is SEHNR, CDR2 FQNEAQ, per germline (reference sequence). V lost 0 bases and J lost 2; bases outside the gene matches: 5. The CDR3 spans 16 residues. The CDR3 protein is CASSLAFQGANYGYTF. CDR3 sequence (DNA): TGTGCCAGCAGCTTAGCGTTTCAGGGGGCGAACTATGGCTACACCTTC.

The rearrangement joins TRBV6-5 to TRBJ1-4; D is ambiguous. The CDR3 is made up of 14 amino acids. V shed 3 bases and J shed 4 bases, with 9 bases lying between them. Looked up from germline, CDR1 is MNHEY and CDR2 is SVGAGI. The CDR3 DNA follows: TGTGCCAGCAGTTATGGTCAGGTTAATGAAAAACTGTTTTTT. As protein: CASSYGQVNEKLFF.

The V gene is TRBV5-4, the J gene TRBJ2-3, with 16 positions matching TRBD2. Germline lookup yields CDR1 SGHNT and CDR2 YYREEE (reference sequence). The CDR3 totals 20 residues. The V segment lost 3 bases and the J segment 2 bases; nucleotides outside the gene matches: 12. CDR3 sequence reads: CASSSLLGTSGRGDTDTQYF. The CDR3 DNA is TGTGCCAGCAGCTCCTTATTGGGGACTAGCGGGAGGGGTGACACAGATACGCAGTATTTT. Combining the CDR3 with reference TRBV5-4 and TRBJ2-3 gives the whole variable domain ETGVTQSPTHLIKTRGQQVTLRCSSQSGHNTVSWYQQALGQGPQFIFQYYREEENGRGNFPPRFSGLQFPNYSSELNVNALELDDSALYLCASSSLLGTSGRGDTDTQYFGPGTRLTVL.

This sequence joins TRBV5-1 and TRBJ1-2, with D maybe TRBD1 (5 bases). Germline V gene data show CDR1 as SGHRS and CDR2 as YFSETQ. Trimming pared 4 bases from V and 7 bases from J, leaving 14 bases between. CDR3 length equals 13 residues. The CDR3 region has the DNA TGCGCCAGCAGCCTTGGGACTACAGGTGGCTACACCTTC. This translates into CASSLGTTGGYTF.

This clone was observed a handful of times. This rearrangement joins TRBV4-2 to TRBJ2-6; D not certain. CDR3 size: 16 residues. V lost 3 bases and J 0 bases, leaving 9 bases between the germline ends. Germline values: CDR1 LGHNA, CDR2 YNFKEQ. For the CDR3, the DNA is TGTGCCAGCAGCCAGAGAGCGAACTCTGGGGCCAACGTCCTGACTTTC. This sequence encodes CASSQRANSGANVLTF.

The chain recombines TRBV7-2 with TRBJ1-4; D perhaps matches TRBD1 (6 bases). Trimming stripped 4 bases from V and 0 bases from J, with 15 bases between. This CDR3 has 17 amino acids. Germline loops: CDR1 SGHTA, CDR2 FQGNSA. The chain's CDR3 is CASSSQHRTATNEKLFF. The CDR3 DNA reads TGTGCCAGCAGCTCACAACATCGGACAGCAACTAATGAAAAACTGTTTTTT.

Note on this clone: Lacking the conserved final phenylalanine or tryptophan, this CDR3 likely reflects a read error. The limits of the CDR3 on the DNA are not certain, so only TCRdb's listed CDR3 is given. This CDR3 is CASSPPTRV. The gene calls are TRBV18 and TRBJ1-5; the table assigns TRBD1, which was not confirmed against the DNA. The CDR3 adds up to 9 amino acids, both ends counted. In germline, CDR1 is KGHSH, CDR2 LQKENI.

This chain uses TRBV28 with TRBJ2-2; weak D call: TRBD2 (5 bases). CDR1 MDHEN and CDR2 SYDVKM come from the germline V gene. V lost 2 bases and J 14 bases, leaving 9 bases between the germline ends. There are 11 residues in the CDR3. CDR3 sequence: CASSLASLLFF. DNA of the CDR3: TGTGCCAGCAGTTTAGCTAGCTTACTGTTTTTT.

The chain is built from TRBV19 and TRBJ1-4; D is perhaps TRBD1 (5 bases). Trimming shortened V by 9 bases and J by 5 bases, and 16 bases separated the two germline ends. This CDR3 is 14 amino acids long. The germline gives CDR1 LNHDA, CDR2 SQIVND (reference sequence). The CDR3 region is CASTDSSRNEKLFF. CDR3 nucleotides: TGTGCCAGCACCGACAGCAGTCGGAATGAAAAACTGTTTTTT.

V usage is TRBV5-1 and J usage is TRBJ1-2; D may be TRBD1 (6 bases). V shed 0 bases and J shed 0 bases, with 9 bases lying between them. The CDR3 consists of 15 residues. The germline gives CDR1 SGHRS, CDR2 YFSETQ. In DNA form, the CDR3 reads TGCGCCAGCAGCTTGGGGACAGATACTAACTATGGCTACACCTTC. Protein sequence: CASSLGTDTNYGYTF.

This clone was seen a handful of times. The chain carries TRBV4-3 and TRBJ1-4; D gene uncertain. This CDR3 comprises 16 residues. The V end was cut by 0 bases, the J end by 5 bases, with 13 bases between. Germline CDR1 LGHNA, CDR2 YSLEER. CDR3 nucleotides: TGCGCCAGCAGCCAAGATGGTGAGGGAGTCAATGAAAAACTGTTTTTT. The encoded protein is CASSQDGEGVNEKLFF.

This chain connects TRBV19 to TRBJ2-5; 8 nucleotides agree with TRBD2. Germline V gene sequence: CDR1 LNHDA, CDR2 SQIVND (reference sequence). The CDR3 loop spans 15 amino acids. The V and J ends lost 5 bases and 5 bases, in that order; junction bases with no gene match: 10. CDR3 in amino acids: CASSDGTGGWETQYF. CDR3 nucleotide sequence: TGTGCCAGTAGTGATGGGACGGGAGGGTGGGAGACCCAGTACTTC.

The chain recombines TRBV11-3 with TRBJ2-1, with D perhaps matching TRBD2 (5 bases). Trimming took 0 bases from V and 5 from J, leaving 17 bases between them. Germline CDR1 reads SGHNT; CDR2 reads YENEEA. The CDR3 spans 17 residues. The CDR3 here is CASSLDSVATRNNEQFF. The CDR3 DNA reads TGTGCCAGCAGCTTAGATTCGGTAGCGACTCGGAACAATGAGCAGTTCTTC.

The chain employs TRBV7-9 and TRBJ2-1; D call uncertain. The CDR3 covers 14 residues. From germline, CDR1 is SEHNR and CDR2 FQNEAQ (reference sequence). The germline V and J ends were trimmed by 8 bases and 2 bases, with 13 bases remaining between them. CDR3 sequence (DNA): TGTGCCAGCGTGCGGCTTGTTGCCTACAATGAGCAGTTCTTC. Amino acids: CASVRLVAYNEQFF.

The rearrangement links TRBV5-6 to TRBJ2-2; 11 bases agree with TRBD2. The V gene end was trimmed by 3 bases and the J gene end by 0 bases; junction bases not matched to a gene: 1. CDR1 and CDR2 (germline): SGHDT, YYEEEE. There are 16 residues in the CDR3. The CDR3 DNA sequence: TGTGCCAGCAGCTATAGCGGGAGGGCGAACACCGGGGAGCTGTTTTTT. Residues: CASSYSGRANTGELFF.

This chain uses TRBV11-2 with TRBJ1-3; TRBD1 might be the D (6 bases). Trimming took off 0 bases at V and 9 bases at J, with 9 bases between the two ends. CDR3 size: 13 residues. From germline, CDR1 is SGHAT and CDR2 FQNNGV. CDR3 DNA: TGTGCCAGCAGCTTAGACAGGGGATTCACCATATATTTT. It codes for CASSLDRGFTIYF.

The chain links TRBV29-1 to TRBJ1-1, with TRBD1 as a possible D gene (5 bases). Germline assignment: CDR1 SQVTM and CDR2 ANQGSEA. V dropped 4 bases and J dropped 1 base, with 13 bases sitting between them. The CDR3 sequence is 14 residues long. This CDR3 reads CSVGSGLPNTEAFF. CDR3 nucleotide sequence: TGCAGCGTTGGGTCGGGACTCCCGAACACTGAAGCTTTCTTT.

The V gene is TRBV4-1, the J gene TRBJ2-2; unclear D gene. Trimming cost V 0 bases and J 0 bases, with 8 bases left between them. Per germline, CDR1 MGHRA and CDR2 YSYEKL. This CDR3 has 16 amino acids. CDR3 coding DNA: TGCGCCAGCAGCCAAGATTCAAGCCCGAACACCGGGGAGCTGTTTTTT. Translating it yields CASSQDSSPNTGELFF.

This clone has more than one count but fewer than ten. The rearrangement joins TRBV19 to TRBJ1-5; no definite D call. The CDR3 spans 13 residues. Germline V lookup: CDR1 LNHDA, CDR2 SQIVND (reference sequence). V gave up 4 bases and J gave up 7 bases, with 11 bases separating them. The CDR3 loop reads CASSTASGQPQHF. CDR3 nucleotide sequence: TGTGCCAGTAGTACCGCCTCGGGGCAGCCCCAGCATTTT.